This entry lists 27 T cell receptor beta chains sequenced from one sample in a study of T cells in Graves' hyperthyroidism and ophthalmopathy. RNA transcripts gave rise to amplified TCR beta CDR3 regions. First-round RT-PCR targeting the TCR CDR3 was performed with the HTBI primer set. TCRdb used MiXCR to reprocess the multiplex PCR reads, holding one entry per CDR3 protein. There are roughly 700,000 distinct CDR3 sequences in the sample; 14% occur only once, and 10% lies in the top ten. Sequenced input: blood. The source is a woman between 18 and 29 years old with Graves' hyperthyroidism.

In regard to this clonotype: This clone may be a read error of a much larger clone one base away. The gene calls are TRBV29-1 and TRBJ2-7; 9 bases line up with TRBD1. After removal of 6 bases from V and 7 bases from J, the junction contained 10 bases not matched to a gene. This CDR3 region has 13 residues. Germline V CDR1 and CDR2: SQVTM, ANQGSEA. CDR3 DNA sequence: TGCAGCGTGGGACAGGGTGGTTACCCTGAGCAGTACTTC. Its translation: CSVGQGGYPEQYF.

The sample holds a few counts of this clonotype. The junction shows a germline mismatch at one end, possibly a read error. The chain couples TRBV27 to TRBJ1-2; D remains ambiguous. This CDR3 region has 14 residues. The germline V gene encodes CDR1 MNHEY and CDR2 SMNVEV (reference sequence). The CDR3 DNA reads TGTGCCAGCAGTTTACTGGCAGGCTCCTATGGCTACGCCTTC. Translating gives CASSLLAGSYGYAF.

The V and J genes are TRBV3-1 and TRBJ2-2; no firm D call. CDR1 and CDR2 from the germline V gene are LGHDT and YNNKEL (reference sequence). The CDR3 runs to 17 residues. V was clipped by 2 bases and J by 3 bases, with 16 bases between them. In DNA form, the CDR3 reads TGTGCCAGCAGCCAAAACAACCGGGCCCGTGACACCGGGGAGCTGTTTTTT. Translated, it gives CASSQNNRARDTGELFF.

This clonotype was observed a few times. This chain connects TRBV7-6 to TRBJ2-7; D is ambiguous. Trimming stripped 2 bases from V and 7 bases from J, with 12 bases between. Germline CDR1 is SGHVS and CDR2 is FNYEAQ. The CDR3 contains 13 residues. CDR3 sequence: CASSLTVSGEQYF. The CDR3 DNA is TGTGCCAGCAGCTTAACAGTTAGTGGGGAGCAGTACTTC.

This clonotype was recorded many times. The genes are TRBV5-5 and TRBJ2-2; D remains ambiguous. Trimming cost V 5 bases and J 2 bases, with 13 bases left between them. The CDR3 covers 15 residues. Germline CDR1 SGHKS, CDR2 YYEKEE (reference sequence). The CDR3 here is CASSPVRLNTGELFF. In nucleotides, the CDR3 is TGTGCCAGCAGTCCGGTCCGCCTCAACACCGGGGAGCTGTTTTTT.

This sequence joins TRBV19 and TRBJ1-2; tentatively, D is TRBD1 (5 bases). Germline CDR1 is LNHDA and CDR2 is SQIVND (reference sequence). The CDR3 contains 15 residues. Trimming removed 5 bases from V and 3 bases from J, with 16 bases in between. In DNA, the CDR3 is TGTGCCAGTAGTTTCGTGGTAGGCAGGGACTATGGCTACACCTTC. It encodes CASSFVVGRDYGYTF. The full variable domain, with the rest looked up from reference TRBV19 and TRBJ1-2, is DGGITQSPKYLFRKEGQNVTLSCEQNLNHDAMYWYRQDPGQGLRLIYYSQIVNDFQKGDIAEGYSVSREKKESFPLTVTSAQKNPTAFYLCASSFVVGRDYGYTFGSGTRLTVV.

This clonotype showed up many times. In DNA form, the CDR3 reads TGTGCCAGCAGTTTATCGTTCGGCTACCGATACGAGCAGTACTTC. Protein: CASSLSFGYRYEQYF. The chain recombines TRBV27 with TRBJ2-7; no reliable D call. The CDR3 is made up of 15 amino acids. The V and J ends lost 0 bases and 4 bases respectively, with 13 bases between them. The germline gives CDR1 MNHEY, CDR2 SMNVEV (reference sequence).

This clonotype was seen a few times. The chain is built from TRBV5-4 and TRBJ2-7; TRBD2 matches at 7 bases. This CDR3 is 14 amino acids long. The germline V gene has CDR1 SGHNT and CDR2 YYREEE (reference sequence). V trimming: 3 bases; J trimming: 5 bases; junction bases outside the gene matches: 8. The CDR3 DNA sequence: TGTGCCAGCAGCTCCACGGGAGGTGTCGACGAGCAGTACTTC. Its protein product is CASSSTGGVDEQYF. Together with reference TRBV5-4 and TRBJ2-7, the CDR3 gives the full variable domain: ETGVTQSPTHLIKTRGQQVTLRCSSQSGHNTVSWYQQALGQGPQFIFQYYREEENGRGNFPPRFSGLQFPNYSSELNVNALELDDSALYLCASSSTGGVDEQYFGPGTRLTVT.

This clonotype was counted ten times or more. This chain joins TRBV12-3 or TRBV12-4 and TRBJ2-4; 8 nucleotides agree with TRBD2. Germline trimming cut 4 bases from V and 1 base from J; bases unmatched to any gene: 12. The CDR3 extends over 18 amino acids. This CDR3 reads CASSSGLARVGAKNIQYF. CDR3 sequence (DNA): TGTGCCAGCAGTTCCGGACTAGCCAGGGTTGGGGCCAAAAACATTCAGTACTTC.

V gene TRBV4-1 combines with J gene TRBJ2-4, with D perhaps assigned TRBD1 or TRBD2 (5 bases each). Germline lookup yields CDR1 MGHRA and CDR2 YSYEKL. V was clipped by 1 base and J by 3 bases, with 19 bases between them. The CDR3 totals 18 residues. The CDR3 spells CASSQGSQGPRGKNIQYF. CDR3 in DNA: TGCGCCAGCAGCCAAGGGTCTCAGGGACCTCGGGGCAAAAACATTCAGTACTTC.

CDR3 sequence reads: CASSQDWRAGPYYEQYF. The CDR3 DNA is TGTGCCAGCAGCCAAGATTGGCGGGCAGGGCCCTACTACGAGCAGTACTTC. This chain connects TRBV14 to TRBJ2-7; D possibly matches TRBD1 or TRBD2 (5 bases each). V lost 0 bases and J lost 3, with 18 bases in between. CDR1 is SGHDN, CDR2 FVKESK, per germline. This CDR3 is 17 amino acids long.

There are many counts of this clonotype. The chain is built from TRBV2 and TRBJ1-5; D not resolved. V lost 2 bases to trimming and J lost 5 bases, with 10 bases between them. The germline CDR1 and CDR2 sequences are SNHLY and FYNNEI. This CDR3 has 14 amino acids. The CDR3 nucleotides read TGTGCCAGCAGTGAAATGGGGAAATATCAGCCCCAGCATTTT. This encodes CASSEMGKYQPQHF.

The V call is TRBV19, the J call TRBJ2-2; D perhaps matches TRBD2 (5 bases). Trimming shortened V by 4 bases and J by 5 bases, and 11 bases separated the two germline ends. This CDR3 is 14 amino acids long. CDR1 LNHDA and CDR2 SQIVND come from the germline V gene (reference sequence). CDR3 in DNA: TGTGCCAGTAGTACGGGATCCAGAACCGGGGAGCTGTTTTTT. Translating gives CASSTGSRTGELFF. Filled out from reference TRBV19 and TRBJ2-2, the complete variable domain reads DGGITQSPKYLFRKEGQNVTLSCEQNLNHDAMYWYRQDPGQGLRLIYYSQIVNDFQKGDIAEGYSVSREKKESFPLTVTSAQKNPTAFYLCASSTGSRTGELFFGEGSRLTVL.

The rearrangement links TRBV3-1 to TRBJ2-7, with a weak D call TRBD1 (6 bases). V was cut by 4 bases and J by 3 bases, with 19 bases left in between. The CDR3 length is 16 residues. Germline CDR1 LGHDT, CDR2 YNNKEL (reference sequence). For the CDR3, the DNA is TGTGCCAGCAGCCCCGGCCGGTCCACAGGGAGCTACGAGCAGTACTTC. Translating gives CASSPGRSTGSYEQYF.

This sequence joins TRBV27 and TRBJ2-1, with 10 bases fitting TRBD2. Per germline, CDR1 MNHEY and CDR2 SMNVEV (reference sequence). The CDR3 is 14 amino acids. After removal of 3 bases from V and 11 bases from J, the junction contained 7 bases not matched to a gene. The CDR3 loop is CASSFQGLAVKQFF. The CDR3 DNA sequence: TGTGCCAGCAGTTTCCAAGGACTAGCGGTTAAGCAGTTCTTC.

V is TRBV25-1 and J is TRBJ2-2, with TRBD1 matching 8 bases. Germline trimming cut 6 bases from V and 4 bases from J; bases unmatched to any gene: 7. Germline CDR1 is MGHDK and CDR2 is SYGVNS. CDR3 size: 15 residues. The CDR3 loop is CASSETGVGTGELFF. As DNA, the CDR3 is TGTGCCAGCAGCGAGACAGGGGTGGGCACCGGGGAGCTGTTTTTT.

This clonotype was counted many times. The chain uses TRBV10-3 and TRBJ1-2, with unresolved D. Germline lookup yields CDR1 ENHRY and CDR2 SYGVKD. V was shortened by 0 bases and J by 4 bases, with 12 bases between the two germline ends. The CDR3 extends over 15 amino acids. CDR3 sequence (DNA): TGTGCCATCAGTGAGTCTGGAACTGATGTCTATGGCTACACCTTC. Residues: CAISESGTDVYGYTF.

Many counts were recorded for this clonotype. The chain couples TRBV18 to TRBJ2-3; TRBD1 aligns across 8 bases. The CDR3 has 16 residues. CDR1 KGHSH and CDR2 LQKENI come from the germline V gene. The J segment lost 0 bases and the V segment lost 3 bases, leaving 5 bases of the junction unmatched. CDR3 sequence: CASSPPRGLSTDTQYF. The CDR3 coding sequence is TGTGCCAGCTCACCGCCCAGGGGGCTCAGCACAGATACGCAGTATTTT.

The rearrangement joins TRBV10-3 to TRBJ2-7; unclear D gene. This CDR3 is built from 12 residues. Trimming took 6 bases from V and 0 from J, leaving 6 bases between them. Per the germline V gene, CDR1 is ENHRY and CDR2 is SYGVKD. For the CDR3, the DNA is TGTGCCATCAGGTCCGGCTCCTACGAGCAGTACTTC. Encoded protein: CAIRSGSYEQYF.

This rearrangement joins TRBV12-3 or TRBV12-4 to TRBJ2-2; 7 positions agree with TRBD1. The V segment lost 6 bases and the J segment 5 bases; nucleotides outside the gene matches: 6. This CDR3 is 14 amino acids long. The CDR3 region is CASRGDRETGELFF. For the CDR3, the DNA is TGTGCCAGCAGGGGGGACAGAGAGACCGGGGAGCTGTTTTTT.

This clonotype appeared many times. CDR3 loop: CASSPRGWRKNNEQFF. Written as DNA, the CDR3 is TGTGCCAGCAGCCCTCGTGGGTGGAGGAAAAACAATGAGCAGTTCTTC. The rearrangement joins TRBV11-1 to TRBJ2-1, with D possibly being TRBD2 (5 bases). Trimming cost V 5 bases and J 5 bases, with 19 bases left between them. This CDR3 is built from 16 residues. Germline CDR1 SGHAT, CDR2 FQDESV (reference sequence).

This clonotype has a count of ten or more. A single base separates this from a much larger clone, so it may be a read error. The chain is built from TRBV27 and TRBJ2-1; TRBD2 matches at 12 bases. Germline CDR1 MNHEY, CDR2 SMNVEV (reference sequence). J lost 4 bases, V lost 6 bases, and 4 bases had no gene match. The length of the CDR3 is 15 residues. CDR3 protein: CASSVLAGGYNEQFF. CDR3 DNA sequence: TGTGCCAGCAGCGTTCTAGCGGGAGGGTACAATGAGCAGTTCTTC.

The V gene is TRBV20-1, the J gene TRBJ2-7; 8 positions agree with TRBD2. The germline CDR1 and CDR2 sequences are DFQATT and SNEGSKA (reference sequence). Unmatched junction bases numbered 21, after V lost 3 bases and J lost 2 bases. The CDR3 covers 19 residues. The CDR3 DNA follows: TGCAGTGCTAGTGGAACTAGCGGACTCATCCTAGGGGAGACCTACGAGCAGTACTTC. Translating it yields CSASGTSGLILGETYEQYF.

As concerns this clonotype: Given a much more abundant clone one base away, this may be a read error. The chain is built from TRBV12-3 or TRBV12-4 and TRBJ2-5; the match to TRBD2 covers 11 bases. The CDR3 spans 15 residues. The junction had 12 bases not matched to a gene; V was cut back by 10 bases and J by 5 bases. CDR3 coding DNA: TGTGCCAACACCTCACTAGCGGGAGCGACCGAGACCCAGTACTTC. It encodes CANTSLAGATETQYF.

This clonotype was seen a handful of times. This chain joins TRBV6-1 and TRBJ1-2, with a possible D match to TRBD1 (5 bases). There are 14 residues in the CDR3. V was pared by 4 bases and J by 4 bases, with 13 bases between. Germline V gives CDR1 MNHNS, CDR2 SASEGT. DNA for the CDR3: TGTGCCAGCAGTGCCCCACCGGGACTCTATGGCTACACCTTC. Amino acid sequence: CASSAPPGLYGYTF.

This clonotype was detected many times. V is TRBV7-9 and J is TRBJ2-2, with D possibly matching TRBD2 (6 bases). Germline CDR1 is SEHNR and CDR2 is FQNEAQ (reference sequence). The CDR3 extends over 16 amino acids. Trimming removed 5 bases at V and 2 bases at J, with 15 bases between. DNA for the CDR3: TGTGCCAGCAGCCCTCTGCCGGGACTCAACACCGGGGAGCTGTTTTTT. It yields the protein CASSPLPGLNTGELFF.

The table lists this clonotype with many counts. This rearrangement joins TRBV13 to TRBJ2-7; 13 bases match TRBD2. This CDR3 contains 16 residues. CDR1 is PRHDT, CDR2 FYEKMQ, per germline (reference sequence). With 5 bases clipped from V and 2 bases from J, the junction kept 6 bases outside the gene matches. The CDR3 nucleotides read TGTGCCAGCAGCCCCCGTGGGACTAGCGGGACCTACGAGCAGTACTTC. This sequence encodes CASSPRGTSGTYEQYF.